This T cell receptor beta chain appears in the sequencing data of a study of beta chain features in type 1 diabetes. Study-level background: What patients shared with healthy donors was a similar profile of age, gender and cell yields.

Trimming took 2 bases from V and 2 from J, leaving 13 bases between them. Germline-derived CDR1 and CDR2 are GTSNPN and SVGIG (reference sequence). CDR3 length equals 14 residues. Study findings and constraints: All four CD4+ subsets from Type 1 diabetes patients carried moderately but significantly shorter TCRB CDR3s.

Every donor provided one heparinised blood draw, which averaged approximately 100 mL. Expressed TCRB transcripts were sequenced, since all the RNA that had been isolated was reverse transcribed. Repertoires were generated with immunoSEQ multiplex PCR, while TCRdb's copy carries only in-frame clones and drops some. There are hundreds of thousands of clones in the sample; approximately 10% occur only once, and more than 0.8% lies in the top ten. This clone was picked up a small number of times. Its cognate antigen is unknown. The V and J genes are TRBV30 and TRBJ2-7, with no clear D. This sequence was found in a man aged 25-40 years with type 1 diabetes. The specimen sequenced was central memory CD4+ T cells from blood. The CDR3 DNA reads TGTGCCTGGAGTCCCCCAGCGATCACCTACGAGCAGTACTTC. It is translated as CAWSPPAITYEQYF.